This T cell receptor beta chain was profiled in a study of lymphopenia after photon versus proton radiotherapy. The trim removed 5 bases at V and 4 bases at J, leaving 3 bases unmatched. The CDR3 extends over 15 amino acids. Germline CDR1 and CDR2: MNHEY and SMNVEV (reference sequence). Study-wide findings and caveats: Under photons, naive T cells and diversity fell while effector/memory populations rose. After the lymphocyte nadir, photon-treated repertoires showed oligoclonal expansion, especially of CD8+ Temra cells.

Concerning this clone itself: Its antigen is not known.

Profiled with immunoSEQ multiplex PCR; TCRdb holds only in-frame clones, not every one. The table records 37,000 or so clones, more than 70% of them present only once. The material was peripheral blood, obtained from a patient treated with photon-based radiotherapy. The TCR sequence derives from a man aged 50 or older with gastric cancer. The chain uses TRBV27 and TRBJ2-3; 13 nucleotides line up with TRBD2. The CDR3 protein is CASSTTSGRADTQYF. The CDR3 DNA follows: TGTGCCAGCAGTACAACTAGCGGGAGGGCAGATACGCAGTATTTT.